The present T cell receptor beta chain was sequenced within a study of T-cell reconstitution after alpha-beta-depleted transplantation in children. Remarks on this clonotype: Its antigen remains unknown.

The germline V gene has CDR1 SQVTM and CDR2 ANQGSEA. The CDR3 has 14 amino acids. The V gene end was trimmed by 6 bases and the J gene end by 5 bases; junction bases not matched to a gene: 7. The TCRbeta library incorporated unique molecular identifiers. TCRdb independently ran MiXCR on the PCR reads; one entry per CDR3 protein. The sample has approximately 520,000 distinct CDR3 sequences, 10% to 12% seen once. Notes on the study in general: Newly produced T cells mostly provided counts and TCRbeta diversity after one year, as hyperexpanded clones declined.

Sequenced material: PBMCs, mostly from graft donor cells, taken 180 days after TCRalphabeta/CD19-depleted stem cell transplant. The chain is built from TRBV29-1 and TRBJ2-2, with 9 bases fitting TRBD1. This TCR was recovered from a female patient between 2 and 15 years old who had a stem cell transplant for aplastic anemia, so the T cells may come from the graft donor. The CDR3 loop is CSVDRDRETGELFF. CDR3 sequence (DNA): TGCAGCGTGGACCGGGACAGGGAAACCGGGGAGCTGTTTTTT.